Listed below are T cell receptor beta chains from one sample, sequenced in a study of OX40 agonist ivuxolimab in advanced cancers. Assay: immunoSEQ multiplex PCR; the TCRdb copy retains only in-frame clones and omits some. Here the sample spans approximately 68,000 clones, around nine tenths being singletons. The sample in question was CD4+ or CD8+ T cells sorted from blood, obtained in a trial of the OX40 agonist ivuxolimab. The receptors stem from an adult with an advanced solid tumor such as melanoma, head and neck, liver or kidney cancer. Both conserved end residues are part of each CDR3. The order of the fields is D gene, V gene, J gene, clone size, CDR3 protein, CDR3 DNA. The D gene is left open where the match is weak. Clone size is not always given. Where it is, it says once, few, many or a class for expanded clones.

>-|TRBV19|TRBJ1-2|few
CASSIYPSATGNYGYTF
TGTGCCAGTAGTATATACCCTTCCGCGACAGGAAACTATGGCTACACCTTC
>-|TRBV2|TRBJ1-5|few
CASRGRTLNQPQHF
TGTGCCAGCAGGGGACGGACCCTAAATCAGCCCCAGCATTTT
>-|TRBV19|TRBJ1-4|-
CASSISEKLFF
TGTGCCAGTAGTATTAGTGAAAAACTGTTTTTT
>TRBD2|TRBV7-7|TRBJ2-7|once
CASSLGREVGEQYF
TGTGCTAGCAGCTTAGGTCGGGAGGTCGGGGAGCAGTACTTC
>-|TRBV6-5|TRBJ1-1|few
CASSYTSYAEAFF
TGTGCCAGCAGTTACACTAGCTACGCTGAAGCTTTCTTT
>TRBD2|TRBV7-9|TRBJ2-1|-
CASSLTSGFYNEQFF
TGTGCCAGCAGCCTCACTAGCGGGTTCTACAATGAGCAGTTCTTC
>-|TRBV11-3|TRBJ2-1|-
CASSLGHGNNEQFF
TGTGCCAGCAGCTTAGGTCACGGAAACAATGAGCAGTTCTTC
>TRBD2|TRBV27|TRBJ2-2|-
CASTWGGDTGELFF
TGTGCCAGCACTTGGGGGGGTGACACCGGGGAGCTGTTTTTT
>TRBD2|TRBV7-9|TRBJ2-3|-
CASSSRGGSGDTQYF
TGTGCCAGCAGCTCACGGGGAGGGTCGGGAGATACGCAGTATTTT
>-|TRBV5-1|TRBJ2-3|-
CASSSGGRTGIGDTQYF
TGCGCCAGCAGTTCCGGGGGGCGGACAGGGATCGGAGATACGCAGTATTTT
>TRBD1|TRBV2|TRBJ1-2|-
CASSRGSGGYTF
TGTGCCAGCAGCAGGGGGTCGGGAGGCTACACCTTC
>-|TRBV5-1|TRBJ1-5|-
CASSLEIGQPQHF
TGCGCCAGCAGCTTGGAAATCGGTCAGCCCCAGCATTTT
>-|TRBV18|TRBJ1-3|-
CASSPLVEAGGNTIYF
TGTGCCAGCTCACCTCTGGTCGAGGCCGGGGGAAACACCATATATTTT
>-|TRBV16|TRBJ2-7|-
CASSPSTSGAGEQYF
TGTGCCAGCAGCCCCTCGACCTCAGGGGCTGGCGAGCAGTACTTC
>TRBD2|TRBV5-1|TRBJ2-7|-
CASNAGGSSYEQYF
TGCGCCAGCAATGCGGGGGGGAGCTCCTACGAGCAGTACTTC
>TRBD2|TRBV9|TRBJ2-1|-
CASSVGSSGGNEQFF
TGTGCCAGCAGCGTAGGTTCGAGCGGGGGCAATGAGCAGTTCTTC
>TRBD1|TRBV14|TRBJ1-2|-
CASSQGSRGPGGYTF
TGTGCCAGCAGCCAAGGTAGCAGGGGGCCTGGAGGCTACACCTTC
>TRBD1|TRBV28|TRBJ1-2|-
CASTLGGAGIRGYTF
TGTGCCAGCACTCTAGGGGGCGCAGGGATACGAGGCTACACCTTC
>-|TRBV19|TRBJ2-1|-
CASSIGAKGNEQFF
TGTGCCAGTAGTATTGGAGCGAAAGGCAATGAGCAGTTCTTC
>-|TRBV19|TRBJ1-2|once
CASSSGPDYLYGYTF
TGTGCCAGTAGTTCCGGTCCCGATTACCTCTATGGCTACACCTTC
>TRBD1|TRBV5-8|TRBJ1-2|-
CASSLGQGAVYGYTF
TGTGCCAGCAGCTTGGGGCAGGGGGCTGTCTATGGCTACACCTTC
>TRBD1|TRBV10-3|TRBJ2-7|-
CAISEGTGASYEQYF
TGTGCCATCAGTGAGGGGACAGGAGCTTCCTACGAGCAGTACTTC
>-|TRBV5-1|TRBJ2-2|once
CASRLEIGTGELFF
TGCGCCAGCAGATTGGAGATAGGTACCGGGGAGCTGTTTTTT
>-|TRBV19|TRBJ1-1|-
CASSTPATGKDTEAFF
TGTGCCAGTAGCACGCCAGCCACAGGGAAGGACACTGAAGCTTTCTTT
>-|TRBV7-2|TRBJ1-5|-
CASSLEGGSNQPQHF
TGTGCCAGCAGCTTAGAAGGGGGAAGTAATCAGCCCCAGCATTTT
>TRBD2|TRBV7-9|TRBJ2-3|-
CASSSSVGLAGARDTQYF
TGTGCCAGCAGCAGTAGCGTCGGACTAGCGGGGGCCAGAGATACGCAGTATTTT
>-|TRBV6-1|TRBJ1-4|-
CASSSLSTNEKLFF
TGTGCCAGCAGTTCACTATCAACTAATGAAAAACTGTTTTTT
>-|TRBV25-1|TRBJ2-3|-
CASSEYGKHEDTQYF
TGTGCCAGCAGTGAATATGGGAAGCACGAAGATACGCAGTATTTT
>TRBD1|TRBV7-2|TRBJ1-1|once
CASSSQGALGVGRNTEAFF
TGTGCCAGCAGCTCGCAGGGGGCTTTAGGGGTCGGCCGGAACACTGAAGCTTTCTTT
>-|TRBV6-6|TRBJ1-2|once
CASSYSRSYGYTF
TGTGCCAGCAGTTACTCTCGCAGCTATGGCTACACCTTC
>-|TRBV5-1|TRBJ1-1|-
CASRPGPVTEAFF
TGCGCCAGCAGGCCCGGCCCCGTTACTGAAGCTTTCTTT
>TRBD2|TRBV10-3|TRBJ2-1|-
CAISGTSGSIGEQFF
TGTGCCATCAGTGGGACTAGCGGGAGTATAGGTGAGCAGTTCTTC